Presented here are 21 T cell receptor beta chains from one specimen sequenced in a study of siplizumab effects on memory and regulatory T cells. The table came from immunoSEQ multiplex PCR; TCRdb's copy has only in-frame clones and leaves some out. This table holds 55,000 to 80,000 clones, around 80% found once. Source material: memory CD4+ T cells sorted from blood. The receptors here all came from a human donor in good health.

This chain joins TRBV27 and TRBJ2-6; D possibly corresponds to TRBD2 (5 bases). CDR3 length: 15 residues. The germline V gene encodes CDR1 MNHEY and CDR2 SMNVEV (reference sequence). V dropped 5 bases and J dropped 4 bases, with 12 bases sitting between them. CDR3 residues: CASSNRGAGANVLTF. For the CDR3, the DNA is TGTGCCAGCAGTAACCGGGGAGCAGGGGCCAACGTCCTGACTTTC.

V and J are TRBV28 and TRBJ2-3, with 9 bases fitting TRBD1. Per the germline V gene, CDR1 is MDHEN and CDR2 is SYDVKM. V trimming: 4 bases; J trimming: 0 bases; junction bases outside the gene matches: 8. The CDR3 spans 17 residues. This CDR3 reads CASSSLTGGSSTDTQYF. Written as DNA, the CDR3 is TGTGCCAGCAGTTCCTTGACAGGGGGATCTAGCACAGATACGCAGTATTTT.

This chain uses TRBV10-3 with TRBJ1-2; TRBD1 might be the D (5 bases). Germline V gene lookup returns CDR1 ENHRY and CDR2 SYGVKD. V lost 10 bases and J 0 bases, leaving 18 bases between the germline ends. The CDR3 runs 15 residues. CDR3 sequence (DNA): TGTGCCACCAGGCGTACACAGGAAGCTAACTATGGCTACACCTTC. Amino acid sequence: CATRRTQEANYGYTF.

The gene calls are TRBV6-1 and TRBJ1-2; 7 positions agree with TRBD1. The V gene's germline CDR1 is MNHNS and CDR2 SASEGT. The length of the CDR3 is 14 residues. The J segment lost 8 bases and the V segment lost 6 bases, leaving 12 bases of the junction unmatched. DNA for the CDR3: TGTGCCAGCAGGAGCCAAGGACAGGTGTGGGGCTACACCTTC. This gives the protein CASRSQGQVWGYTF.

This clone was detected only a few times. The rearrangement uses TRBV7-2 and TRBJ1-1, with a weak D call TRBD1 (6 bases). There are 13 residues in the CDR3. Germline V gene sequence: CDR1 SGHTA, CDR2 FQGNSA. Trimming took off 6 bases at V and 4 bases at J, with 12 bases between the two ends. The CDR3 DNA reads TGTGCCAGCAGTTATCACAGGGCCACTGAAGCTTTCTTT. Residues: CASSYHRATEAFF.

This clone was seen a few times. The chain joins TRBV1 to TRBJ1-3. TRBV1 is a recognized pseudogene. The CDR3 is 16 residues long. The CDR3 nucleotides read TGCACCAGCAGCCCAGCGGGGAGGGAATGTGGAAACACCATATATTTT. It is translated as CTSSPAGRECGNTIYF.

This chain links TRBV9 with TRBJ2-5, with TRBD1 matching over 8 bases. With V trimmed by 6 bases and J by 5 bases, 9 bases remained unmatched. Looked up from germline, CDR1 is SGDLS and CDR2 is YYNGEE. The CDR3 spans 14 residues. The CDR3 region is CASTRNTGGETQYF. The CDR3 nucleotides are TGTGCCAGCACCCGTAATACAGGGGGGGAGACCCAGTACTTC.

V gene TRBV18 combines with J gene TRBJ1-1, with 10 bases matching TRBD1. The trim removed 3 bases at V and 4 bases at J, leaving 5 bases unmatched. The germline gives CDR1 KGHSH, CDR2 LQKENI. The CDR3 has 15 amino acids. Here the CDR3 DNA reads TGTGCCAGCTCACCCCCCGGGACAGGGGTCACTGAAGCTTTCTTT. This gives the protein CASSPPGTGVTEAFF.

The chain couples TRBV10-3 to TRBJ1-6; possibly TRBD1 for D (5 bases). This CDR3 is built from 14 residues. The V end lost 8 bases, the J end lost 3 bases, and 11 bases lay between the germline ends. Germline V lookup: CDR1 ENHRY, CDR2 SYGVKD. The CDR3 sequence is CAIARDSYNSPLHF. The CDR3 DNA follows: TGTGCCATCGCGCGTGACAGCTATAATTCACCCCTCCACTTT.

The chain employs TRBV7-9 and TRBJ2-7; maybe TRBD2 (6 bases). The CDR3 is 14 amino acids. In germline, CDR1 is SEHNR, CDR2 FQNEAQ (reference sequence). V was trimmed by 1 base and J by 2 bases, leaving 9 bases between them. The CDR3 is CASSLVGGTYEQYF. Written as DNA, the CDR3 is TGTGCCAGCAGCTTAGTGGGGGGAACCTACGAGCAGTACTTC.

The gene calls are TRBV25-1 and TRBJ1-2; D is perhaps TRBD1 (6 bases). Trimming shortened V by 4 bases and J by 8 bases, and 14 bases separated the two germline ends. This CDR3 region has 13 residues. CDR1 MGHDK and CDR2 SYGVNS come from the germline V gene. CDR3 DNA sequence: TGTGCCAGCAGTGCGCTACAGGGACTCGGCTACACCTTC. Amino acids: CASSALQGLGYTF.

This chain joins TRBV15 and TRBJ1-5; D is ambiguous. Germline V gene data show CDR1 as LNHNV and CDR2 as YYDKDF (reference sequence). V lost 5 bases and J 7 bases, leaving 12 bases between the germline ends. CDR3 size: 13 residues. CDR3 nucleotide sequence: TGTGCCACCAGCGTAGACCAGGTGCAGCCCCAGCATTTT. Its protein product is CATSVDQVQPQHF.

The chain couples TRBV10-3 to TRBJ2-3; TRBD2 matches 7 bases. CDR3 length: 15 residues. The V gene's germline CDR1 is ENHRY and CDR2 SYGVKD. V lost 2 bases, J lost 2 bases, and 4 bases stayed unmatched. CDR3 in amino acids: CAISEEAGATDTQYF. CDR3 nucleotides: TGTGCCATCAGTGAGGAGGCGGGAGCCACAGATACGCAGTATTTT.

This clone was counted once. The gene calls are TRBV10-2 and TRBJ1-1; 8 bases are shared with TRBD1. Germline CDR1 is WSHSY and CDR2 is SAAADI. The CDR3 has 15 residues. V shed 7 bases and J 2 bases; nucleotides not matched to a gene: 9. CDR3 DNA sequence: TGCGCCAGCACGACAGCGGACAGGGCCAACACTGAAGCTTTCTTT. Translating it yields CASTTADRANTEAFF.

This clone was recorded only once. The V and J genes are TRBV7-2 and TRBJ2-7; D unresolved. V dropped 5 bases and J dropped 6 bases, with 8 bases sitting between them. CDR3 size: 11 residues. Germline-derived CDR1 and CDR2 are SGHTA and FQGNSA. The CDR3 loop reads CASSLALEQYF. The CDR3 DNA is TGTGCCAGCAGCCTCGCGCTCGAGCAGTACTTC.

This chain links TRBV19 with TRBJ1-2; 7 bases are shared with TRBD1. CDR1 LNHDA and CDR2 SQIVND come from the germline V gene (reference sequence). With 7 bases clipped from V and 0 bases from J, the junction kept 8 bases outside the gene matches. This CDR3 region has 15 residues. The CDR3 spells CASKNPRGSNYGYTF. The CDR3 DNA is TGTGCCAGTAAAAATCCCAGGGGGTCTAACTATGGCTACACCTTC.

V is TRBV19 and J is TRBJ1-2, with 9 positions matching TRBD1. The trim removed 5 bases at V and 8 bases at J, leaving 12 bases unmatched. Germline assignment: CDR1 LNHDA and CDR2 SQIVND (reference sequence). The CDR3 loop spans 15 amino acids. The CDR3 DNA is TGTGCCAGTAGTGCGCCCCCCGGGACAGGGAGAGGCTACACCTTC. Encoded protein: CASSAPPGTGRGYTF.

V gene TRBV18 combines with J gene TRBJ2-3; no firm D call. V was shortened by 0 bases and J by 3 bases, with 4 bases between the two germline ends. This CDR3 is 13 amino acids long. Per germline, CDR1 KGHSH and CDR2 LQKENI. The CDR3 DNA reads TGTGCCAGCTCACCACCCGGTACAGATACGCAGTATTTT. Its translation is CASSPPGTDTQYF.

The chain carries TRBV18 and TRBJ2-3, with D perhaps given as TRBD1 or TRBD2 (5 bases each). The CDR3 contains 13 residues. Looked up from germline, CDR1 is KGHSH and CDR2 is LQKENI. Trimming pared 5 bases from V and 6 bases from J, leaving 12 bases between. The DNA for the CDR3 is TGTGCCAGCTCAACCGTGGGGGTTGATACGCAGTATTTT. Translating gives CASSTVGVDTQYF.

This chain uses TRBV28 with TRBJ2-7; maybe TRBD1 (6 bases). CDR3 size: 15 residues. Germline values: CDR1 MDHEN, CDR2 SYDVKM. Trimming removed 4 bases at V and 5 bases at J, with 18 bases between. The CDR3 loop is CASSYRVGGANEQYF. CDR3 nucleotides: TGTGCCAGCAGTTATCGGGTAGGGGGTGCCAACGAGCAGTACTTC.

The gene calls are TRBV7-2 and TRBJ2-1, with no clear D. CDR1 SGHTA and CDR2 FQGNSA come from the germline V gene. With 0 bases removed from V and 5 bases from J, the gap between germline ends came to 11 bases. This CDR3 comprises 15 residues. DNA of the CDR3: TGTGCCAGCAGCTTAGCGCTGTTAGTGAACAATGAGCAGTTCTTC. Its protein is CASSLALLVNNEQFF.